Following are 10 T cell receptor beta chains from one sample sequenced in a study of T cell changes during pregnancy in multiple sclerosis. Assay: immunoSEQ multiplex PCR; the TCRdb copy retains only in-frame clones and omits some. The sample shows around 33,000 clones, 90% of them seen only once. The material was peripheral blood, obtained in the third trimester of pregnancy. These receptors all stem from a female donor in good health, enrolled as a control in a pregnancy study.

V and J are TRBV9 and TRBJ1-4, with 7 bases that match TRBD1. Unmatched junction bases numbered 9, after V lost 3 bases and J lost 7 bases. Germline values: CDR1 SGDLS, CDR2 YYNGEE. The length of the CDR3 is 15 residues. This CDR3 is CASSAPQGLSEKLFF. The CDR3, as DNA: TGTGCCAGCAGCGCACCACAGGGGCTAAGTGAAAAACTGTTTTTT.

The V and J genes are TRBV4-1 and TRBJ1-5, with D perhaps matching TRBD1 (6 bases). The V and J ends lost 0 bases and 3 bases respectively, with 15 bases between them. This CDR3 is built from 17 residues. Germline V lookup: CDR1 MGHRA, CDR2 YSYEKL. In nucleotides, the CDR3 is TGCGCCAGCAGCCAAGATGCAGGGGTCAATCCCAATCAGCCCCAGCATTTT. Its translation is CASSQDAGVNPNQPQHF.

This clone was observed a single time. This sequence joins TRBV14 and TRBJ1-3; D is uncertain. CDR1 and CDR2 from the germline V gene are SGHDN and FVKESK. This CDR3 comprises 14 residues. The V end lost 1 base, the J end lost 0 bases, and 4 bases lay between the germline ends. CDR3 sequence (DNA): TGTGCCAGCAGCCAAGTCCGCTCTGGAAACACCATATATTTT. Translation gives CASSQVRSGNTIYF.

This chain links TRBV30 with TRBJ2-7, with D tentatively TRBD2 (5 bases). The germline V and J ends were trimmed by 3 bases and 2 bases, with 14 bases remaining between them. Germline V gene sequence: CDR1 GTSNPN, CDR2 SVGIG (reference sequence). The CDR3 consists of 14 residues. Written as DNA, the CDR3 is TGTGCCTGGAGGCCCGGCGGAGGCACCTACGAGCAGTACTTC. This gives the protein CAWRPGGGTYEQYF.

This clone was counted once. The chain carries TRBV7-7 and TRBJ2-3; TRBD2 aligns across 9 bases. V was pared by 5 bases and J by 2 bases, with 11 bases of the junction left unmatched. The CDR3 sequence is 17 residues long. CDR1 is SSHAT, CDR2 FNYEAQ, per germline (reference sequence). The CDR3 protein is CASSRPPGLANTDTQYF. CDR3 nucleotides: TGTGCCAGCAGCCGGCCACCGGGACTAGCAAACACAGATACGCAGTATTTT.

The chain carries TRBV27 and TRBJ1-2; TRBD1 matches at 8 bases. Germline-derived CDR1 and CDR2 are MNHEY and SMNVEV (reference sequence). V dropped 3 bases and J dropped 8; count of bases not matched to a gene: 2. CDR3 length: 12 amino acids. As DNA, the CDR3 is TGTGCCAGCAGTTTCACAGGGGGGGGCTACACCTTC. It is translated as CASSFTGGGYTF.

The chain recombines TRBV18 with TRBJ2-5, with 7 bases fitting TRBD1. This CDR3 is 16 amino acids long. The germline V gene has CDR1 KGHSH and CDR2 LQKENI. The trim removed 5 bases at V and 1 base at J, leaving 10 bases unmatched. DNA for the CDR3: TGTGCCAGCTCAGACCCGGGACAGAGTTTCCAAGAGACCCAGTACTTC. Protein sequence: CASSDPGQSFQETQYF.

The chain links TRBV6-4 to TRBJ2-2, with TRBD1 matching over 8 bases. Germline CDR1 MRHNA, CDR2 SNTAGT. This CDR3 is 15 amino acids long. J lost 3 bases, V lost 6 bases, and 6 bases had no gene match. CDR3 amino acids: CASSQGAEYTGELFF. CDR3 coding DNA: TGTGCCAGCAGCCAGGGGGCGGAATACACCGGGGAGCTGTTTTTT.

This chain joins TRBV6-6 and TRBJ1-6; 8 bases line up with TRBD1. Germline V gene sequence: CDR1 MNHNY, CDR2 SVGAGI (reference sequence). V trimming: 5 bases; J trimming: 8 bases; junction bases outside the gene matches: 5. The CDR3 is 14 amino acids. The CDR3 coding sequence is TGTGCCAGCAGTCGGGACAGGAATTATTCACCCCTCCACTTT. As protein: CASSRDRNYSPLHF.

The J gene is TRBJ1-1, the V gene TRBV30, with 10 bases that match TRBD1. V trimming: 0 bases; J trimming: 0 bases; junction bases outside the gene matches: 1. The CDR3 extends over 15 amino acids. Germline CDR1 GTSNPN, CDR2 SVGIG (reference sequence). CDR3 sequence (DNA): TGTGCCTGGAGTGTGGGACAGGGGTTGAACACTGAAGCTTTCTTT. Protein product: CAWSVGQGLNTEAFF.